These T cell receptor beta chains were read from a single sample in a study of blood T cell repertoires in COVID-19. This table comes from immunoSEQ multiplex PCR, and its TCRdb copy is limited to in-frame clones, with some not included. The sample includes about 120,000 clones, approximately 81% of them seen just once. Sequenced sample: peripheral blood. These receptors originate from an elderly woman with acute or convalescent COVID-19. CDR3s include the opening cysteine and the closing phenylalanine or tryptophan. A D gene is named only where the DNA matches it firmly.

D: NA; V: TRBV2; CDR3: CASKLEVTQPQHF
D: NA; V: TRBV5-6; CDR3: CASSPGIYNEQFF
D: TRBD1; V: TRBV9; CDR3: CASSVEPHRGNTEAFF
D: TRBD1; V: TRBV6-2/TRBV6-3; CDR3: CASSYSGKTGAEAFF
D: TRBD2; V: TRBV11-2; CDR3: CASSLRGGPTYEQYF
D: TRBD2; V: TRBV10-3; CDR3: CAIVRDYDNEQFF
D: NA; V: TRBV10-3; CDR3: CAISGQGPGNTIYF
D: TRBD2; V: TRBV7-9; CDR3: CASQSGVADTQYF
D: NA; V: TRBV19; CDR3: CASSVRDWDSPLHF
D: NA; V: TRBV27; CDR3: CASRVTHSNQPQHF
D: NA; V: TRBV7-9; CDR3: CASSLEGGIGGYTF
D: TRBD2; V: TRBV7-2; CDR3: CASRPPGLSTDTQYF
D: NA; V: TRBV7-8; CDR3: CASSHGSYEQYF
D: NA; V: TRBV2; CDR3: CASSENRWRADEKLFF
D: TRBD1; V: TRBV27; CDR3: CASSWGQGNTGELFF
D: NA; V: TRBV30; CDR3: CACGKREFNQPQHF
D: TRBD2; V: TRBV7-2; CDR3: CASRSSGLANSGELFF
D: NA; V: TRBV19; CDR3: CASSMGPGQILNGYTF
D: TRBD1; V: TRBV19; CDR3: CASNRDRNTGELFF
D: NA; V: TRBV27; CDR3: CASSLGGRGTEAFF
D: NA; V: TRBV5-1; CDR3: CASSFHREGTEAFF
D: NA; V: TRBV11-1; CDR3: CASSSSRTVANYGYTF
D: TRBD1; V: TRBV9; CDR3: CASSAGTDNEKLFF
D: NA; V: TRBV7-3; CDR3: CASSSGLPYNEQFF
D: NA; V: TRBV30; CDR3: CAWRTGFSYNEQFF
D: TRBD2; V: TRBV10-3; CDR3: CAISDSGSSNEQFF
D: NA; V: TRBV5-6; CDR3: CASSLAIRDTAGTQYF
D: TRBD2; V: TRBV6-1; CDR3: CASSDQGAGLAKETQYF
D: NA; V: TRBV29-1; CDR3: CSVERPLLEAEAFF
D: NA; V: TRBV9; CDR3: CASSVGDNQETQYF
D: NA; V: TRBV7-3; CDR3: CASSPRRADTQYF
D: TRBD1; V: TRBV19; CDR3: CASTDTPDRGTEAFF
D: NA; V: TRBV21-1; CDR3: CASRGEKDTEAFF
D: NA; V: TRBV4-3; CDR3: CASSPWTVSNQPQHF
D: NA; V: TRBV7-3; CDR3: CASSPSPLPNTEAFF
D: NA; V: TRBV6-6; CDR3: CASSYGGMNTEAFF
D: TRBD1; V: TRBV11-3; CDR3: CASSPRTGGSYNEQFF
D: TRBD1; V: TRBV7-2; CDR3: CASSLVQGAGNGYTF
D: NA; V: TRBV18; CDR3: CASSPQQGWDTEAFF
D: NA; V: TRBV19; CDR3: CASTQGRGSNQPQHF
D: TRBD1; V: TRBV6-1; CDR3: CASSEFMGTGGMNTEAFF
D: NA; V: TRBV30; CDR3: CAWSRREGGASNQPQHF
D: TRBD2; V: TRBV5-4; CDR3: CASSGGAGVDNEQFF
D: NA; V: TRBV3-1/TRBV3-2; CDR3: CASSQRGTSLLGGYTF
D: TRBD1; V: TRBV15; CDR3: CATSTDRVTDTQYF
D: NA; V: TRBV5-1; CDR3: CASTRTELSDTQYF
D: NA; V: TRBV11-2; CDR3: CASSLPPLGGGADYEQYF
D: TRBD2; V: TRBV5-1; CDR3: CASSNVAGGPDGEQFF
D: NA; V: TRBV18; CDR3: CASSPKREADTQYF